The 31 T cell receptor beta chains listed next were all sequenced from one sample in a study of T cells after yellow fever vaccination (dated by TCRdb to between 2017 and 2020). The method was 5' RACE. Sequenced on an Illumina NovaSeq 6000. The public reads were reprocessed in TCRdb via fastp at Q25 and MiXCR, keeping in-frame beta chains. Entries are consolidated by CDR3 protein sequence, retaining the most common genes and DNA. The sample table holds 300,000 to 350,000 distinct CDR3 sequences, of which over 3.5% were seen once. The ten largest clonotypes hold just under 20% of the sample. The label giving this sample's treatment or condition can be read as: live attenuated yellow fever vaccine strain. The sequenced sample was PBMCs, obtained 15 days after the yellow fever booster vaccination. The receptors originated from a man between 18 and 29 years old who received the YFV17D yellow fever vaccine.

This clonotype was detected a few times. V gene TRBV6-6 combines with J gene TRBJ2-1, with 10 nucleotides matching TRBD2. Looked up from germline, CDR1 is MNHNY and CDR2 is SVGAGI (reference sequence). J gave up 5 bases and V 10 bases, and 8 bases lay outside the gene matches. The CDR3 consists of 14 residues. The CDR3 bases are TGTGCCACCCGAGCGGGGGGGCTGAACAATGAGCAGTTCTTC. Protein sequence: CATRAGGLNNEQFF.

This clonotype was seen many times. The chain combines TRBV20-1 with TRBJ2-3, with 10 nucleotides matching TRBD2. There are 16 residues in the CDR3. Germline V CDR1 and CDR2: DFQATT, SNEGSKA (reference sequence). The V and J ends lost 1 base and 2 bases, in that order; junction bases with no gene match: 6. CDR3 DNA sequence: TGCAGTGCTAGAGTTTTTAGCGGGGGGTTCACAGATACGCAGTATTTT. Amino acid sequence: CSARVFSGGFTDTQYF.

This clonotype has ten or more counts. The rearrangement uses TRBV20-1 and TRBJ2-1; 7 bases agree with TRBD2. Germline loops: CDR1 DFQATT, CDR2 SNEGSKA (reference sequence). The length of the CDR3 is 14 residues. J lost 2 bases, V lost 3 bases, and 4 bases had no gene match. CDR3 residues: CSASGGSTYNEQFF. CDR3 DNA: TGCAGTGCTAGCGGGGGGTCGACCTACAATGAGCAGTTCTTC.

The table lists this clonotype with many counts. This chain connects TRBV7-3 to TRBJ2-1; weak D call: TRBD1 (6 bases). The germline V gene has CDR1 SGHTA and CDR2 FQGTGA. The V gene lost 2 bases and the J gene lost 5 bases, with 16 bases spanning the gap. The CDR3 is 16 residues long. The CDR3 reads CASSLWDGKGDNEQFF. In DNA form, the CDR3 reads TGTGCCAGCAGCTTATGGGACGGGAAGGGGGACAATGAGCAGTTCTTC.

The sample holds many counts of this clonotype. The rearrangement joins TRBV10-3 to TRBJ1-2, with a possible D match to TRBD1 (6 bases). Germline CDR1 is ENHRY and CDR2 is SYGVKD. This CDR3 is built from 14 residues. Trimming took 6 bases from V and 4 from J, leaving 15 bases between them. The CDR3 region is CAIRNREHGYGYTF. The CDR3 nucleotides are TGTGCCATCAGAAACAGGGAGCACGGCTATGGCTACACCTTC.

At least ten counts were recorded for this clonotype. The J gene is TRBJ2-6, the V gene TRBV12-3 or TRBV12-4, with D possibly TRBD2 on 5 matching bases. Deletions cut 6 bases from V and 4 bases from J, with 7 bases between. The CDR3 totals 13 residues. The CDR3, as DNA: TGTGCCAGCAGGAGGGCAGGGGCCAACGTCCTGACTTTC. This gives the protein CASRRAGANVLTF.

This rearrangement joins TRBV29-1 to TRBJ1-2; D gene uncertain. Germline CDR1 and CDR2: SQVTM and ANQGSEA. The V end lost 5 bases, the J end lost 8 bases, and 15 bases lay between the germline ends. The CDR3 has 12 amino acids. CDR3 sequence (DNA): TGCAGCGTTCCTCTTTCGGAAGGCGGCTACACCTTC. It is translated as CSVPLSEGGYTF. Combining the CDR3 with reference TRBV29-1 and TRBJ1-2 gives the whole variable domain SAVISQKPSRDICQRGTSLTIQCQVDSQVTMMFWYRQQPGQSLTLIATANQGSEATYESGFVIDKFPISRPNLTFSTLTVSNMSPEDSSIYLCSVPLSEGGYTFGSGTRLTVV.

This clonotype was observed many times. The J gene is TRBJ1-1, the V gene TRBV20-1; D remains unclear. In germline, CDR1 is DFQATT, CDR2 SNEGSKA (reference sequence). This CDR3 spans 10 amino acids. V was clipped by 6 bases and J by 11 bases, with 13 bases between them. Here the CDR3 DNA reads TGCAGTGCCCACGCCTCGGGCGCTTTCTTT. This codes for CSAHASGAFF.

The chain uses TRBV13 and TRBJ1-2; D uncertain. V lost 2 bases, J lost 7 bases, and 8 bases lay in between. This CDR3 has 12 amino acids. The V gene's germline CDR1 is PRHDT and CDR2 FYEKMQ (reference sequence). The chain's CDR3 is CASSLRPGGYTF. In nucleotides, the CDR3 is TGTGCCAGCAGCTTACGTCCTGGTGGCTACACCTTC.

V and J are TRBV5-1 and TRBJ2-1, with unresolved D. V lost 0 bases and J 0 bases, leaving 7 bases between the germline ends. The CDR3 sequence is 15 residues long. Germline V gene lookup returns CDR1 SGHRS and CDR2 YFSETQ. CDR3 amino acids: CASSLGAFSYNEQFF. CDR3 in DNA: TGCGCCAGCAGCTTGGGAGCTTTCTCCTACAATGAGCAGTTCTTC. Full variable domain (outside the CDR3, taken from reference TRBV5-1 and TRBJ2-1): KAGVTQTPRYLIKTRGQQVTLSCSPISGHRSVSWYQQTPGQGLQFLFEYFSETQRNKGNFPGRFSGRQFSNSRSEMNVSTLELGDSALYLCASSLGAFSYNEQFFGPGTRLTVL.

This clonotype was counted at least ten times. The rearrangement joins TRBV20-1 to TRBJ1-1, with 8 bases fitting TRBD1. The CDR3 extends over 15 amino acids. Germline-derived CDR1 and CDR2 are DFQATT and SNEGSKA (reference sequence). J gave up 5 bases and V 6 bases, and 14 bases lay outside the gene matches. CDR3 coding DNA: TGCAGTGCGAATCCTATAACAGGGGGAAGAACTGAAGCTTTCTTT. Residues: CSANPITGGRTEAFF.

The V gene is TRBV7-2, the J gene TRBJ1-5, with 7 bases identical to TRBD1. The V and J ends lost 3 bases and 4 bases, in that order; junction bases with no gene match: 3. CDR3 size: 14 residues. Germline loops: CDR1 SGHTA, CDR2 FQGNSA. The CDR3, as DNA: TGTGCCAGCAGCTTGGGACAGCAAAATCAGCCCCAGCATTTT. Protein product: CASSLGQQNQPQHF.

This clonotype was observed a few times. The chain carries TRBV4-2 and TRBJ2-1; D uncertain. CDR1 LGHNA and CDR2 YNFKEQ come from the germline V gene. V was clipped by 2 bases and J by 1 base, with 9 bases between them. The CDR3 is 15 residues long. DNA of the CDR3: TGTGCCAGCAGCCAAAATGTGGATTCCTACAATGAGCAGTTCTTC. Translated, it gives CASSQNVDSYNEQFF.

This clonotype was counted ten times or more. The V gene is TRBV6-4, the J gene TRBJ2-3; a possible D gene is TRBD2 (6 bases). Germline V lookup: CDR1 MRHNA, CDR2 SNTAGT. The CDR3 runs 15 residues. V lost 0 bases to trimming and J lost 0 bases, with 7 bases between them. The CDR3 nucleotides are TGTGCCAGCAGTGACTCAGCGGGTAGCACAGATACGCAGTATTTT. Translated, it gives CASSDSAGSTDTQYF.

This clonotype showed up many times. The V call is TRBV5-1, the J call TRBJ1-5; 7 bases map to TRBD1. The V gene's germline CDR1 is SGHRS and CDR2 YFSETQ. J was trimmed by 6 bases and V by 5 bases; bases with no gene match: 8. The CDR3 is made up of 14 amino acids. This chain's CDR3 is CASRTDREAQPQHF. The CDR3 region has the DNA TGCGCCAGCAGAACCGACAGGGAGGCTCAGCCCCAGCATTTT.

This clonotype was detected a few times. The chain joins TRBV5-1 to TRBJ2-7; D is uncertain. Deletions cut 0 bases from V and 0 bases from J, with 7 bases between. This CDR3 spans 14 amino acids. Germline V CDR1 and CDR2: SGHRS, YFSETQ. The CDR3 reads CASSLDTFSYEQYF. CDR3 bases: TGCGCCAGCAGCTTGGACACCTTCTCCTACGAGCAGTACTTC.

Concerning this clonotype itself: This may be a read error, as it is one base from a much larger clone. The rearrangement uses TRBV4-2 and TRBJ2-6; 10 nucleotides line up with TRBD1. This CDR3 has 17 residues. Germline V CDR1 and CDR2: LGHNA, YNFKEQ. The CDR3 region is CASSLGTGDSGATVLTF. In DNA, the CDR3 is TGTGCCAGCAGCCTGGGGACAGGGGACTCTGGGGCCACCGTCCTGACTTTC.

A few counts support this clonotype. The chain couples TRBV6-1 to TRBJ1-2; no firm D call. Germline assignment: CDR1 MNHNS and CDR2 SASEGT. V dropped 1 base and J dropped 8 bases, with 14 bases sitting between them. The CDR3 totals 14 residues. In nucleotides, the CDR3 is TGTGCCAGCAGTGAAGGGTTTCAGGTCGTCGGCTACACCTTC. Translated, it gives CASSEGFQVVGYTF.

This clonotype appeared a few times. This sequence joins TRBV12-3 or TRBV12-4 and TRBJ1-5, with TRBD1 as a possible D gene (5 bases). The CDR3 runs to 13 residues. With 4 bases removed from V and 7 bases from J, the gap between germline ends came to 11 bases. CDR3 DNA sequence: TGTGCCAGCAGTTGGGGGGGGAGGCAGCCCCAGCATTTT. Protein sequence: CASSWGGRQPQHF.

Many counts were recorded for this clonotype. The J gene is TRBJ1-5, the V gene TRBV6-1; perhaps TRBD1 as D (6 bases). This CDR3 has 14 residues. Trimming stripped 6 bases from V and 3 bases from J, with 12 bases between. Germline CDR1 is MNHNS and CDR2 is SASEGT. CDR3 residues: CASSPDSFNQPQHF. The CDR3 DNA follows: TGTGCCAGCAGCCCGGACAGCTTCAATCAGCCCCAGCATTTT.

This clonotype was counted ten times or more. A read error may produce the germline difference seen at one junction end. This chain uses TRBV10-3 with TRBJ1-6; D gene ambiguous. Germline V gene data show CDR1 as ENHRY and CDR2 as SYGVKD. This CDR3 is built from 12 residues. As DNA, the CDR3 is TGTGCCATCAGTGTTGGCAATTCGCCCCTCCACTTT. It encodes CAISVGNSPLHF.

This clonotype was seen more than once but under ten times. The V gene is TRBV4-3, the J gene TRBJ2-3; possibly TRBD1 or TRBD2 for D (5 bases each). From germline, CDR1 is LGHNA and CDR2 YSLEER. Trimming removed 3 bases at V and 6 bases at J, with 7 bases between. The CDR3 covers 12 residues. CDR3 sequence: CASSQWGDTQYF. The CDR3 nucleotides read TGCGCCAGCAGCCAGTGGGGGGATACGCAGTATTTT.

This chain uses TRBV4-1 with TRBJ1-1; a weak D match, TRBD1 (6 bases). Germline lookup yields CDR1 MGHRA and CDR2 YSYEKL. V was trimmed by 4 bases and J by 0 bases, leaving 15 bases between them. This CDR3 has 16 amino acids. The CDR3 bases are TGCGCCAGCAGCCGGAAGCGGGACATAGTGAACACTGAAGCTTTCTTT. Its protein product is CASSRKRDIVNTEAFF.

This clonotype came up many times. The gene calls are TRBV6-6 and TRBJ2-7; 9 bases align to TRBD1. CDR3 length: 14 residues. CDR1 is MNHNY, CDR2 SVGAGI, per germline (reference sequence). The V and J ends lost 6 bases and 0 bases, in that order; junction bases with no gene match: 3. The CDR3 DNA reads as TGTGCCAGCAGGGGGACAGGGTCCTCCTACGAGCAGTACTTC. Its translation is CASRGTGSSYEQYF.

V and J are TRBV7-2 and TRBJ1-2; 8 bases line up with TRBD1. This CDR3 comprises 15 residues. The ends lost 2 bases at V and 2 bases at J; junction bases unmatched: 4. CDR1 is SGHTA, CDR2 FQGNSA, per germline. In nucleotides, the CDR3 is TGTGCCAGCAGCTTATCCGGGACAGGCAACTATGGCTACACCTTC. This codes for CASSLSGTGNYGYTF. The entire variable domain, with the rest obtained from reference TRBV7-2 and TRBJ1-2, is as follows: GAGVSQSPSNKVTEKGKDVELRCDPISGHTALYWYRQSLGQGLEFLIYFQGNSAPDKSGLPSDRFSAERTGGSVSTLTIQRTQQEDSAVYLCASSLSGTGNYGYTFGSGTRLTVV.

The chain recombines TRBV6-5 with TRBJ2-2; D gene ambiguous. The germline V gene encodes CDR1 MNHEY and CDR2 SVGAGI. Trimming took 2 bases from V and 1 from J, leaving 2 bases between them. The CDR3 has 13 residues. In DNA, the CDR3 is TGTGCCAGCAGTTACCTGAACACCGGGGAGCTGTTTTTT. Its protein is CASSYLNTGELFF.

This clonotype was seen only a few times. This chain uses TRBV18 with TRBJ2-3, with 8 nucleotides matching TRBD1. The trim removed 8 bases at V and 2 bases at J, leaving 0 bases unmatched. Per the germline V gene, CDR1 is KGHSH and CDR2 is LQKENI. The CDR3 is made up of 12 amino acids. CDR3 sequence reads: CASQGATDTQYF. For the CDR3, the DNA is TGTGCCAGCCAGGGGGCCACAGATACGCAGTATTTT.

This clonotype appeared a few times. The rearrangement links TRBV20-1 to TRBJ1-5; D remains ambiguous. Germline V gene sequence: CDR1 DFQATT, CDR2 SNEGSKA (reference sequence). The CDR3 is 13 amino acids. With 3 bases removed from V and 1 base from J, the gap between germline ends came to 7 bases. The CDR3 DNA reads as TGCAGTGCTAGGTCGGGGAGCAATCAGCCCCAGCATTTT. Amino acids: CSARSGSNQPQHF.

This clonotype was recorded many times. The chain couples TRBV29-1 to TRBJ2-3, with TRBD1 identical over 10 bases. Unmatched junction bases numbered 8, after V lost 6 bases and J lost 5 bases. From germline, CDR1 is SQVTM and CDR2 ANQGSEA. The CDR3 contains 14 residues. Here the CDR3 reads CSVARQGAGDTQYF. The CDR3, as DNA: TGCAGCGTCGCCAGACAGGGGGCAGGAGATACGCAGTATTTT.

This clonotype was seen at least ten times. The J gene is TRBJ1-1, the V gene TRBV9; 9 positions agree with TRBD1. Trimming removed 6 bases from V and 2 bases from J; junction bases left unmatched: 8. There are 15 residues in the CDR3. Germline lookup yields CDR1 SGDLS and CDR2 YYNGEE. CDR3 nucleotides: TGTGCCAGCACCAGAAGACAGGGGGAAAACACTGAAGCTTTCTTT. Protein: CASTRRQGENTEAFF.

This clonotype was observed at least ten times. The genes are TRBV28 and TRBJ1-3; D remains ambiguous. Trimming took off 4 bases at V and 4 bases at J, with 11 bases between the two ends. Germline CDR1 MDHEN, CDR2 SYDVKM. The CDR3 has 14 residues. In DNA form, the CDR3 reads TGTGCCAGCAGTTCGAGCGGGAGGGGAAACACCATATATTTT. It translates to CASSSSGRGNTIYF. Complete variable domain (other parts from reference TRBV28 and TRBJ1-3): DVKVTQSSRYLVKRTGEKVFLECVQDMDHENMFWYRQDPGLGLRLIYFSYDVKMKEKGDIPEGYSVSREKKERFSLILESASTNQTSMYLCASSSSGRGNTIYFGEGSWLTVV.